A selection of T cell receptor beta chains follows, all from one sample in a study of shared clonotypes between healthy human individuals. Produced via immunoSEQ multiplex PCR; TCRdb's table is partial and in-frame only. The table lists 750,000 to 1,000,000 clones, roughly 92% of them singletons. Sequenced sample: naive CD8+ T cells sorted from blood. These receptors were obtained from a man aged 25 to 45 in good health. Each CDR3 is given with its conserved first and last residue. D genes are given only for firm matches. The listing skips clone size in some rows; elsewhere it reads once, few, many or a size class.

clone size: .
D gene: .
CDR3 length: 13
V gene: TRBV19
J gene: TRBJ2-7
CDR3 DNA: TGTGCCAGTAGTATAATCCCAGGGAACGAGCAGTACTTC
CDR3 protein: CASSIIPGNEQYF

clone size: .
D gene: .
CDR3 length: 16
V gene: TRBV15
J gene: TRBJ1-5
CDR3 DNA: TGTGCCACCAGCAGAGCGACCAGCAAGAGCAATCAGCCCCAGCATTTT
CDR3 protein: CATSRATSKSNQPQHF

clone size: once
D gene: .
CDR3 length: 13
V gene: TRBV28
J gene: TRBJ2-1
CDR3 DNA: TGTGCCAGCAGTTTCAGAGGGGGGGATGAGCAGTTCTTC
CDR3 protein: CASSFRGGDEQFF

clone size: .
D gene: TRBD2
CDR3 length: 15
V gene: TRBV7-3
J gene: TRBJ2-1
CDR3 DNA: TGTGCCAGCAGCCTAGGACTAGCGGGTACCAATGAGCAGTTCTTC
CDR3 protein: CASSLGLAGTNEQFF

clone size: .
D gene: .
CDR3 length: 15
V gene: TRBV9
J gene: TRBJ1-1
CDR3 DNA: TGTGCCAGCAGCGGCCCACAGGGATGGGACACTGAAGCTTTCTTT
CDR3 protein: CASSGPQGWDTEAFF

clone size: .
D gene: TRBD2
CDR3 length: 13
V gene: TRBV7-2
J gene: TRBJ2-2
CDR3 DNA: TGTGCCAGCAGCGCCATACTAGCGCGGGAGCTGTTTTTT
CDR3 protein: CASSAILARELFF

clone size: .
D gene: TRBD2
CDR3 length: 17
V gene: TRBV7-6
J gene: TRBJ2-1
CDR3 DNA: TGTGCCAGCGTAGCAAAGGGATTAGCGGGAGATCTTAATGAGCAGTTCTTC
CDR3 protein: CASVAKGLAGDLNEQFF

clone size: .
D gene: .
CDR3 length: 20
V gene: TRBV21-1
J gene: TRBJ2-1
CDR3 DNA: TGTGCCAGCAGCAAAAGACCAGGGGAGAGCGGGACTAGCGGGGCTAATGAGCAGTTCTTC
CDR3 protein: CASSKRPGESGTSGANEQFF

clone size: once
D gene: TRBD1
CDR3 length: 14
V gene: TRBV5-1
J gene: TRBJ1-1
CDR3 DNA: TGCGCCAGCAGCGAAGGACAGGGGGCCACTGAAGCTTTCTTT
CDR3 protein: CASSEGQGATEAFF

clone size: .
D gene: .
CDR3 length: 12
V gene: TRBV7-2
J gene: TRBJ2-7
CDR3 DNA: TGTGCCAGCAGTGACGACTCCTACGAGCAGTACTTC
CDR3 protein: CASSDDSYEQYF

clone size: .
D gene: .
CDR3 length: 16
V gene: TRBV11-2
J gene: TRBJ2-6
CDR3 DNA: TGTGCCAGCAGCTGGCCCTCGGGGGACGGGGCCAACGTCCTGACTTTC
CDR3 protein: CASSWPSGDGANVLTF

clone size: .
D gene: .
CDR3 length: 12
V gene: TRBV11-2
J gene: TRBJ2-3
CDR3 DNA: TGTGCCAGCAGCTTAGGGACAGATACGCAGTATTTT
CDR3 protein: CASSLGTDTQYF

clone size: .
D gene: .
CDR3 length: 15
V gene: TRBV18
J gene: TRBJ1-1
CDR3 DNA: TGTGCCAGCTCACCCCCCCCGGGGCCGGTCACTGAAGCTTTCTTT
CDR3 protein: CASSPPPGPVTEAFF

clone size: once
D gene: .
CDR3 length: 15
V gene: TRBV6-1
J gene: TRBJ2-7
CDR3 DNA: TGTGCCAGCAGTGAAGGGGCGGCAGGGCCCTACGAGCAGTACTTC
CDR3 protein: CASSEGAAGPYEQYF

clone size: once
D gene: TRBD1
CDR3 length: 16
V gene: TRBV7-9
J gene: TRBJ2-7
CDR3 DNA: TGTGCCAGCAGCTTCCCAGAGGACAGGAGTTCCTACGAGCAGTACTTC
CDR3 protein: CASSFPEDRSSYEQYF

clone size: .
D gene: .
CDR3 length: 15
V gene: TRBV7-9
J gene: TRBJ2-1
CDR3 DNA: TGTGCCAGCAGCTTACGTGACCCAGGGGCCAATGAGCAGTTCTTC
CDR3 protein: CASSLRDPGANEQFF